The entry below describes one TCR beta chain. Its specificity is not known. The data originate from a study of T cells in localized non-small cell lung cancer. In germline, CDR1 is KGHSH, CDR2 LQKENI. The CDR3 sequence is 17 residues long. Trimming removed 4 bases at V and 0 bases at J, with 13 bases between. Only in-frame clones appear in the TCRdb table, and some are missing; sequencing was by immunoSEQ multiplex PCR. The profile shows some 53,000 clones, about nine tenths of them singletons. Findings and caveats of the study: Greater T cell density in blood accompanied longer overall survival. Maximal T cell clonality occurred in uninvolved adjacent lung, with tumor ranking below it. Appearances in adjacent lung were noted for a median 57 of the top 100 tumor clones.

The chain combines TRBV18 with TRBJ1-6, with a tentative D call TRBD1 (6 bases). This TCR was sampled from a male donor aged 60 or older with stage III squamous cell lung carcinoma. Source: peripheral blood, taken before any cancer treatment. CDR3 residues: CASSLSDSGSYNSPLHF. The DNA for the CDR3 is TGTGCCAGCTCACTCTCGGACAGCGGCTCCTATAATTCACCCCTCCACTTT.